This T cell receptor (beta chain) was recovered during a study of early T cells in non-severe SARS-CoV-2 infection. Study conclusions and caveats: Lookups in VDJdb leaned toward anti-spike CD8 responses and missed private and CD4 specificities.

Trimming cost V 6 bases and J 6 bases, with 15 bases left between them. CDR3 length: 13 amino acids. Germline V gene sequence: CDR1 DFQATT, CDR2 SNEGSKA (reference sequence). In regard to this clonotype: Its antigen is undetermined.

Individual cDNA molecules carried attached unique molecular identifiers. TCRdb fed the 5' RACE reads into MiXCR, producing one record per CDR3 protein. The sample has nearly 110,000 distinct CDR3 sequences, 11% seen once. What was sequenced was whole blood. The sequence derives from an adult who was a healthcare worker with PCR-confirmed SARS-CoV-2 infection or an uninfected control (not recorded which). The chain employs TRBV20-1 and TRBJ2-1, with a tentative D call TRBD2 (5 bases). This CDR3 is CSATGYRGNEQFF. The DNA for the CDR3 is TGCAGTGCGACGGGATATAGAGGCAATGAGCAGTTCTTC.